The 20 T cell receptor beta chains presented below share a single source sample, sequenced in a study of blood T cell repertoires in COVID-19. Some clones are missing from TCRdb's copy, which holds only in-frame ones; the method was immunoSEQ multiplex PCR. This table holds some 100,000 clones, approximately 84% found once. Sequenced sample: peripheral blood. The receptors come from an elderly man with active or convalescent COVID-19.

The CDR3 coding sequence is TGTGCCAGCAGCTTATTGGGAGACTATAGCAATCAGCCCCAGCATTTT. Its translation: CASSLLGDYSNQPQHF. This chain uses TRBV7-8 with TRBJ1-5; D ambiguous. CDR1 and CDR2 (germline): SGHVS, FQNEAQ. This CDR3 spans 16 amino acids. Trimming took 2 bases from V and 0 from J, leaving 11 bases between them.

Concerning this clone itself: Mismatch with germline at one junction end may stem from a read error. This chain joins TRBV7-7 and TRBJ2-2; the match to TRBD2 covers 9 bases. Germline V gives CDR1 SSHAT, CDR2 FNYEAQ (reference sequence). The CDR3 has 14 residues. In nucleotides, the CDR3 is TGTGCTAGCAGCATAAGCGGGGGGACCGGGGAGCTGTTTTTT. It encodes CASSISGGTGELFF.

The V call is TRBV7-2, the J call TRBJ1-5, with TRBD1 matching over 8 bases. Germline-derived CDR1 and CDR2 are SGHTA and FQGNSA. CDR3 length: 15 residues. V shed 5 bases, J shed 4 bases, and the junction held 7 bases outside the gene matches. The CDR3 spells CASSPWTGMNQPQHF. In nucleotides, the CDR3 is TGTGCCAGCAGCCCCTGGACAGGGATGAATCAGCCCCAGCATTTT.

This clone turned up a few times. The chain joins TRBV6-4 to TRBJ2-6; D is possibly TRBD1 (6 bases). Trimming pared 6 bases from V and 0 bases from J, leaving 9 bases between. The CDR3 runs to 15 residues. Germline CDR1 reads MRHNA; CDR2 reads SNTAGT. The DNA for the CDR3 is TGTGCCAGCAGGCTGGACAGCTCTGGGGCCAACGTCCTGACTTTC. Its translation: CASRLDSSGANVLTF.

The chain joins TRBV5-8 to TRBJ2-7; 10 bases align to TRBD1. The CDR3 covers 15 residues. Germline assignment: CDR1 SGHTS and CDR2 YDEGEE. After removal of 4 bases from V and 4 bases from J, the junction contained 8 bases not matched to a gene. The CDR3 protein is CASSGYRDRGYEQYF. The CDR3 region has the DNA TGTGCCAGCAGCGGGTACCGGGACAGGGGATACGAGCAGTACTTC.

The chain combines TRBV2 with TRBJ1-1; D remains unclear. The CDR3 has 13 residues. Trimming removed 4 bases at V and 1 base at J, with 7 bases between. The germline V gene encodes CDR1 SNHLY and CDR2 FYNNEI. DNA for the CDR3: TGTGCCAGCAGTGGAAACAAGAACACTGAAGCTTTCTTT. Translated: CASSGNKNTEAFF. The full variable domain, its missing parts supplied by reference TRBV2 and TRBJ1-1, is EPEVTQTPSHQVTQMGQEVILRCVPISNHLYFYWYRQILGQKVEFLVSFYNNEISEKSEIFDDQFSVERPDGSNFTLKIRSTKLEDSAMYFCASSGNKNTEAFFGQGTRLTVV.

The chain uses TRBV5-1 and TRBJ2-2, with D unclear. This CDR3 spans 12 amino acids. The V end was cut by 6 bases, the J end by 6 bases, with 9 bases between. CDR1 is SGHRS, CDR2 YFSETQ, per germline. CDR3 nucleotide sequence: TGCGCCAGCACCCTCTTGTCCGGGGAGCTGTTTTTT. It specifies CASTLLSGELFF.

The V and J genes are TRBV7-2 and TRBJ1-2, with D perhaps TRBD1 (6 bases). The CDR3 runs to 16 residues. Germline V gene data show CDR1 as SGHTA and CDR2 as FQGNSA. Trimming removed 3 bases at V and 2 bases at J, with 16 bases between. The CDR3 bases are TGTGCCAGCAGCTTTCTAGGGGGGGGCAGGAACTATGGCTACACCTTC. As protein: CASSFLGGGRNYGYTF.

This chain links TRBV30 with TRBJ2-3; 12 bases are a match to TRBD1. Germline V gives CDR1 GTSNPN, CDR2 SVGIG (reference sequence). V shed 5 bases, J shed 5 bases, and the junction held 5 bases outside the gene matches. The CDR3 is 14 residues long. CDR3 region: CAWGDRGRRDTQYF. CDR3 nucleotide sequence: TGTGCCTGGGGGGACAGGGGGCGTAGAGATACGCAGTATTTT.

The CDR3 coding sequence is TGTGCCAGCAGTTTAGACAGGTACCAAGAGACCCAGTACTTC. As protein: CASSLDRYQETQYF. V gene TRBV2 combines with J gene TRBJ2-5, with D perhaps TRBD1 (6 bases). This CDR3 comprises 14 residues. Trimming shortened V by 5 bases and J by 0 bases, and 10 bases separated the two germline ends. The germline V gene encodes CDR1 SNHLY and CDR2 FYNNEI.

CDR3 residues: CASSPSPVEQFF. The CDR3 DNA reads as TGTGCCAGCAGCCCAAGCCCCGTGGAGCAGTTCTTC. The chain has TRBV7-2 and TRBJ2-1; D unresolved. Germline V gives CDR1 SGHTA, CDR2 FQGNSA. V lost 5 bases and J 10 bases, leaving 12 bases between the germline ends. The CDR3 sequence is 12 residues long.

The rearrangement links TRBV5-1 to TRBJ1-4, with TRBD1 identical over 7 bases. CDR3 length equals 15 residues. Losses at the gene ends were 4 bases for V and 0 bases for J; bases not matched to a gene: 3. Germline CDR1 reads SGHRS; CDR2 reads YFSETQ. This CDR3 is CASSPDRATNEKLFF. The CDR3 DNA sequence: TGCGCCAGCAGCCCCGACAGGGCAACTAATGAAAAACTGTTTTTT.

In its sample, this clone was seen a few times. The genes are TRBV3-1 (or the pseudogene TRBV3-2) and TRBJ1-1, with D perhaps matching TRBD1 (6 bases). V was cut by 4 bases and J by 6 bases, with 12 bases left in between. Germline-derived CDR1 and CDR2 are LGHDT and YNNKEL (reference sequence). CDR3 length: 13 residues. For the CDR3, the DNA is TGTGCCAGCAGCCGAGGACAGCCGGCTGAAGCTTTCTTT. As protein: CASSRGQPAEAFF.

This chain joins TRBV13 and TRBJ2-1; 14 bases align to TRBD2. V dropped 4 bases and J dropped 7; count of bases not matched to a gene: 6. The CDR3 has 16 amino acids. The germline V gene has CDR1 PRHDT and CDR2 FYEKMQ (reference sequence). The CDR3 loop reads CASSSSRLAGGNEQFF. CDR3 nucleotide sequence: TGTGCCAGCAGCTCCTCCCGACTAGCGGGGGGGAATGAGCAGTTCTTC.

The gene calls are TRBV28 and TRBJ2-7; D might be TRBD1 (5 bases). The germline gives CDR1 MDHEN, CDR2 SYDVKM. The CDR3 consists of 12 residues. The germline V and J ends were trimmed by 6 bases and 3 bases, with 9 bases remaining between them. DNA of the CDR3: TGTGCCAGCAGAGACAGAATCTACGAGCAGTACTTC. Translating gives CASRDRIYEQYF.

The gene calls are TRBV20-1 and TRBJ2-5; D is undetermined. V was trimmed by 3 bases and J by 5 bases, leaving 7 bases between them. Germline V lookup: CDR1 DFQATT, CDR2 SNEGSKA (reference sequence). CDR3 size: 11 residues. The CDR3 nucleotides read TGCAGTGCTAGGGTTAGCGAGACCCAGTACTTC. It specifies CSARVSETQYF.

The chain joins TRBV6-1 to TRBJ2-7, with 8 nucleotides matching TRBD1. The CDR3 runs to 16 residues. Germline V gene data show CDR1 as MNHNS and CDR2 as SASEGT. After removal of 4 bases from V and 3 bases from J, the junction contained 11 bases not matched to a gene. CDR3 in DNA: TGTGCCAGCAGTGCCAATCCGGGACAGGTAAACTACGAGCAGTACTTC. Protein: CASSANPGQVNYEQYF.

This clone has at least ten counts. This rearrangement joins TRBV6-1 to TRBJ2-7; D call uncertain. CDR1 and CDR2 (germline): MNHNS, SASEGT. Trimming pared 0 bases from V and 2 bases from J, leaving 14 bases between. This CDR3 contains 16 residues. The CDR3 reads CASSEARHPNPYEQYF. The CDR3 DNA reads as TGTGCCAGCAGTGAAGCTCGACACCCGAACCCCTACGAGCAGTACTTC.

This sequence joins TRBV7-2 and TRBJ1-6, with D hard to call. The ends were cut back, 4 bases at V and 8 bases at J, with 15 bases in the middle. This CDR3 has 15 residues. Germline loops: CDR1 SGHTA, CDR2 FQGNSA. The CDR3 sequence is CASSSTLGLYSPLHF. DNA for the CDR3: TGTGCCAGCAGCTCGACACTGGGCCTTTATTCACCCCTCCACTTT.

The CDR3 DNA reads TGTGCCAGCAGCCACAATGGACAGCGGAAATTCACCAATGAGCAGTTCTTC. It translates to CASSHNGQRKFTNEQFF. The genes are TRBV27 and TRBJ2-1; TRBD1 might be the D (6 bases). Germline V CDR1 and CDR2: MNHEY, SMNVEV (reference sequence). The V end lost 6 bases, the J end lost 6 bases, and 24 bases lay between the germline ends. The CDR3 length is 17 residues.